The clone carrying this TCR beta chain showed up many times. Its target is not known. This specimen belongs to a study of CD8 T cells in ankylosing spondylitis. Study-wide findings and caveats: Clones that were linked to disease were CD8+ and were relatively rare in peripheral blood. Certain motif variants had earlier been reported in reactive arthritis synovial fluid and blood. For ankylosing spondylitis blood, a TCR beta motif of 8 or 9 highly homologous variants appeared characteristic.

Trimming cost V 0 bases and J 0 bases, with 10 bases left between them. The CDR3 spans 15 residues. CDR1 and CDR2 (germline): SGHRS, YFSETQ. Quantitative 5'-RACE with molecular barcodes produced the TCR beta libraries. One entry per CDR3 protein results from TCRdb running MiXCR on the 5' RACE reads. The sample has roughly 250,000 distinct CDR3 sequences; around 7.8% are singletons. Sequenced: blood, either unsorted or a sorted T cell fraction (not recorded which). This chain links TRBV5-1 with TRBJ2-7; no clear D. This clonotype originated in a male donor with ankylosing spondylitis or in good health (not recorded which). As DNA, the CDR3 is TGCGCCAGCAGCTTGGTGTCAACGAGCTCCTACGAGCAGTACTTC. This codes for CASSLVSTSSYEQYF.